The sequence of this TCR beta chain was determined in a study of regulatory T cells in long-lasting Graves disease. Whole-study findings and limits: More public clonotypes were shared by persistent patients (around 2,800) than by new patients (roughly 930).

In its sample, this clonotype was seen a few times. Its antigen is not identified. Time point defined: newly diagnosed GD, antithyroid drugs for less than 3 months. From RNA extracted from PBMCs, the TCR library was made. It was an endocrinology department in Xi'an, China, that provided the patients. Staff drew about 8.9 milliliters of peripheral blood into EDTA tubes. The CDR3 consists of 15 residues. Trimming cost V 1 base and J 2 bases; bases outside gene matches: 5. Looked up from germline, CDR1 is SGHRS and CDR2 is YFSETQ. Arm-PCR of CDR3 regions with iRepertoire HTBI primers generated TCR beta libraries. One entry per CDR3 protein, called by TCRdb with MiXCR from the multiplex PCR reads. In the table there are about 540,000 distinct CDR3 sequences, approximately 12% of which are singletons. These data also featured in a second study, about T cells in Graves' hyperthyroidism and ophthalmopathy. Per that study: Graves' hyperthyroidism was deemed stable given no ophthalmopathy progression within 18 months.

The J gene is TRBJ2-7, the V gene TRBV5-1, with 8 positions matching TRBD2. This receptor was identified in a man aged 25-40 years with Graves disease. Material: peripheral blood mononuclear cells (PBMCs), obtained at new diagnosis, from a patient treated with antithyroid drugs. DNA of the CDR3: TGCGCCAGCAGCTTGTTCAGCGGGAGTACCTACGAGCAGTACTTC. Protein: CASSLFSGSTYEQYF.